Listed below are T cell receptor beta chains from one sample, sequenced in a study of control samples from healthy donors and cancer patients. Generated by immunoSEQ multiplex PCR, the TCRdb table keeps only in-frame clones and is missing some. The sample includes just over 9,000 clones, 90% to 95% of them seen just once. The sample consisted of PBMCs. These receptor sequences come from a man between 60 and 75 years old with colorectal cancer. CDR3s include the opening cysteine and the closing phenylalanine or tryptophan. The order of the fields is V gene, clone size, D gene, J gene, CDR3 DNA, CDR3 protein. The D gene is left open where the match is weak. Clone sizes are given selectively: once, few, many, or a class where the clone is expanded.

>TRBV7-2|NA|NA|TRBJ1-2
TGTGCCAGCAGCGCGGCTGAGGGATTTGGCTACACCTTC
CASSAAEGFGYTF
>TRBV19|few|NA|TRBJ1-1
TGTGCCAGTACCCTTTGGGTCGGCACTGAAGCTTTCTTT
CASTLWVGTEAFF
>TRBV21-1|NA|NA|TRBJ2-1
TGTGCCAGCAGGAATGAGCAGTTCTTC
CASRNEQFF
>TRBV18|NA|TRBD1|TRBJ1-2
TGTGCCAGCTCGCGCCAAGCGGGGACAGGGGTGAACTATGGCTACACCTTC
CASSRQAGTGVNYGYTF
>TRBV5-4|once|TRBD1|TRBJ1-2
TGTGCCAGCAGACTTACAGGGGGTAGGCATGGCTACACCTTC
CASRLTGGRHGYTF
>TRBV5-1|NA|TRBD2|TRBJ2-1
TGCGCCAGCAGGGGCGGACTAGCAGTCGATGAGCAGTTCTTC
CASRGGLAVDEQFF
>TRBV11-1|NA|NA|TRBJ2-5
TGTGCCAGCAGCTTAGCGCGTGAGACCCAGTACTTC
CASSLARETQYF
>TRBV6-5|NA|NA|TRBJ2-2
TGTGCCAGCAGTTACGGGCCGATGCCCGCCGGGGAGCTGTTTTTT
CASSYGPMPAGELFF
>TRBV11-1|NA|TRBD1|TRBJ1-6
TGTGCCAGCAGCTTGGACAGGGTCAATTCACCCCTCCACTTT
CASSLDRVNSPLHF
>TRBV2|NA|NA|TRBJ2-5
TGTGCCAGCAGTGGAGATGGAGAGACCCAGTACTTC
CASSGDGETQYF
>TRBV28|NA|NA|TRBJ2-3
TGTGCCAGCAGTTTCCACTACACAGATACGCAGTATTTT
CASSFHYTDTQYF
>TRBV9|NA|NA|TRBJ2-5
TGTGCCAGCAGCAAAGGGACGGCGTACCAAGAGACCCAGTACTTC
CASSKGTAYQETQYF
>TRBV6-5|NA|NA|TRBJ1-1
TGTGCCAGCAGTCGAGTGGTCCAGGGGACTGAAGCTTTCTTT
CASSRVVQGTEAFF
>TRBV5-6|NA|NA|TRBJ2-3
TGTGCCAGCAGCCCTGAGAGGTATAGCACAGATACGCAGTATTTT
CASSPERYSTDTQYF
>TRBV28|NA|TRBD1|TRBJ2-7
TGTGCCAGCAGGCGGACAGGGTCATCCTACGAGCAGTACTTC
CASRRTGSSYEQYF
>TRBV10-3|NA|NA|TRBJ2-1
TGTGCCATCAGTGAGTGGAAAAGTTTAGCTAGCTCCTACAATGAGCAGTTCTTC
CAISEWKSLASSYNEQFF
>TRBV5-6|NA|TRBD1|TRBJ2-7
TGTGCCAGCAGCCGGTATCCCGGGACAGCCTACGAGCAGTACTTC
CASSRYPGTAYEQYF
>TRBV7-6|NA|NA|TRBJ1-1
TGTGCCAGCAGCTTAGGGGATCACACTGAAGCTTTCTTT
CASSLGDHTEAFF